The 27 T cell receptor beta chains listed next were all sequenced from one sample in a study of blood T cell repertoires in COVID-19. Method: immunoSEQ multiplex PCR; TCRdb's copy keeps in-frame clones and lacks some. The sample lists tens of thousands of clones; about 87% were seen once. Material for sequencing was peripheral blood. The receptors here all came from a woman of 80 years or more with acute or convalescent COVID-19.

This sequence joins TRBV5-1 and TRBJ2-4; maybe TRBD1 (6 bases). This CDR3 has 14 amino acids. Trimming left V 3 bases short and J 9 bases short, with 16 bases between. Germline V gene sequence: CDR1 SGHRS, CDR2 YFSETQ. CDR3 sequence (DNA): TGCGCCAGCAGCTCTCCAGGGGATGTGGCCATTCAGTACTTC. The encoded protein is CASSSPGDVAIQYF.

The CDR3 nucleotides read TGTGCCAGCAGCTTAACTGGCCCTAGCGGGAGACGGGGCACAGATACGCAGTATTTT. The encoded protein is CASSLTGPSGRRGTDTQYF. The rearrangement uses TRBV7-3 and TRBJ2-3; 10 nucleotides line up with TRBD2. The V gene's germline CDR1 is SGHTA and CDR2 FQGTGA. Trimming cost V 0 bases and J 1 base; bases outside gene matches: 10. The CDR3 is made up of 19 amino acids. The full variable domain, its missing parts supplied by reference TRBV7-3 and TRBJ2-3, is GAGVSQTPSNKVTEKGKYVELRCDPISGHTALYWYRQSLGQGPEFLIYFQGTGAADDSGLPNDRFFAVRPEGSVSTLKIQRTERGDSAVYLCASSLTGPSGRRGTDTQYFGPGTRLTVL.

J is TRBJ1-6 and V is TRBV6-5, with TRBD1 as a possible D gene (5 bases). Germline V CDR1 and CDR2: MNHEY, SVGAGI. The CDR3 contains 16 residues. V dropped 0 bases and J dropped 10 bases, with 16 bases sitting between them. The CDR3 sequence is CASSYSRRGLGSPLHF. The CDR3 DNA is TGTGCCAGCAGTTACTCGAGGAGGGGACTAGGATCACCCCTCCACTTT.

The chain links TRBV10-3 to TRBJ1-5; D remains unclear. This CDR3 comprises 16 residues. Germline V gene sequence: CDR1 ENHRY, CDR2 SYGVKD. V lost 3 bases and J 0 bases, leaving 12 bases between the germline ends. CDR3 DNA sequence: TGTGCCATCAGTGATTCAGGATCGTATAGCAATCAGCCCCAGCATTTT. Encoded protein: CAISDSGSYSNQPQHF.

This rearrangement joins TRBV5-1 to TRBJ2-1; 10 bases map to TRBD2. The germline V gene encodes CDR1 SGHRS and CDR2 YFSETQ. The CDR3 sequence is 15 residues long. The V segment lost 4 bases and the J segment 1 base; nucleotides outside the gene matches: 2. CDR3 DNA sequence: TGCGCCAGCAGCCCTAGCGGGAGTTCCTACAATGAGCAGTTCTTC. Encoded protein: CASSPSGSSYNEQFF.

This chain links TRBV5-4 with TRBJ2-7; D not certain. This CDR3 has 12 residues. Looked up from germline, CDR1 is SGHNT and CDR2 is YYREEE (reference sequence). The V end was cut by 0 bases, the J end by 4 bases, with 5 bases between. This CDR3 is CASSLGTYEQYF. The CDR3 nucleotides read TGTGCCAGCAGCTTGGGAACTTACGAGCAGTACTTC. The whole variable domain, filled in from reference TRBV5-4 and TRBJ2-7, reads ETGVTQSPTHLIKTRGQQVTLRCSSQSGHNTVSWYQQALGQGPQFIFQYYREEENGRGNFPPRFSGLQFPNYSSELNVNALELDDSALYLCASSLGTYEQYFGPGTRLTVT.

The CDR3 coding sequence is TGTGCCAGCAAGGGGCAGGGGGCTGACGGGGAGCTGTTTTTT. Protein product: CASKGQGADGELFF. This chain uses TRBV2 with TRBJ2-2; 8 positions agree with TRBD1. Per the germline V gene, CDR1 is SNHLY and CDR2 is FYNNEI. CDR3 length: 14 amino acids. The V gene end was trimmed by 7 bases and the J gene end by 7 bases; junction bases not matched to a gene: 8.

The chain links TRBV19 to TRBJ1-6, with D tentatively TRBD1 (5 bases). CDR1 and CDR2 (germline): LNHDA, SQIVND (reference sequence). The V end lost 8 bases, the J end lost 6 bases, and 11 bases lay between the germline ends. The CDR3 totals 13 residues. The DNA for the CDR3 is TGTGCCAGTTCTGAGCAGGGTAATTCACCCCTCCACTTT. This codes for CASSEQGNSPLHF.

The V and J genes are TRBV30 and TRBJ2-7; D unresolved. CDR3 size: 14 residues. The V and J ends lost 0 bases and 4 bases respectively, with 13 bases between them. Germline-derived CDR1 and CDR2 are GTSNPN and SVGIG (reference sequence). CDR3 amino acids: CAWSVAGILYEQYF. In DNA, the CDR3 is TGTGCCTGGAGTGTAGCAGGAATCCTATACGAGCAGTACTTC.

This clone occurred once. This chain connects TRBV5-1 to TRBJ2-1; 14 bases are a match to TRBD2. The CDR3 totals 18 residues. CDR1 is SGHRS, CDR2 YFSETQ, per germline. J gave up 5 bases and V 2 bases, and 9 bases lay outside the gene matches. This chain's CDR3 is CASSFRLAGGPGDNEQFF. CDR3 DNA sequence: TGCGCCAGCAGCTTCAGACTAGCGGGAGGGCCCGGGGACAATGAGCAGTTCTTC.

This rearrangement joins TRBV13 to TRBJ1-4, with a possible D match to TRBD1 (5 bases). Deletions cut 3 bases from V and 0 bases from J, with 14 bases between. Germline CDR1 PRHDT, CDR2 FYEKMQ (reference sequence). CDR3 length equals 17 residues. This CDR3 reads CASSFQGGGATNEKLFF. The CDR3 nucleotides are TGTGCCAGCAGCTTTCAGGGTGGTGGAGCAACTAATGAAAAACTGTTTTTT.

V is TRBV5-8 and J is TRBJ1-6; 8 nucleotides line up with TRBD1. The ends lost 2 bases at V and 10 bases at J; junction bases unmatched: 8. Germline V gene lookup returns CDR1 SGHTS and CDR2 YDEGEE. CDR3 length: 15 residues. In DNA form, the CDR3 reads TGTGCCAGCAGCTTACTGACAGGGACAGGATCACCCCTCCACTTT. It translates to CASSLLTGTGSPLHF.

The chain joins TRBV3-1 (or the pseudogene TRBV3-2) to TRBJ1-2, with 7 bases lining up with TRBD1. V gave up 6 bases and J gave up 4 bases; unmatched junction bases: 8. Germline V gives CDR1 LGHDT, CDR2 YNNKEL (reference sequence). This CDR3 contains 14 residues. In DNA form, the CDR3 reads TGTGCCAGCAGGACAGGGACGTCAAGCTATGGCTACACCTTC. Translated: CASRTGTSSYGYTF.

The chain employs TRBV18 and TRBJ2-7; 9 nucleotides agree with TRBD1. V lost 6 bases and J lost 0; bases outside the gene matches: 3. Germline CDR1 is KGHSH and CDR2 is LQKENI. The CDR3 covers 14 residues. The CDR3 DNA sequence: TGTGCCAGCTCGGGGACAGGGAACTCCTACGAGCAGTACTTC. Its translation: CASSGTGNSYEQYF.

This chain links TRBV11-2 with TRBJ2-1, with 7 bases lining up with TRBD1. V lost 4 bases to trimming and J lost 9 bases; unmatched junction nucleotides: 6. CDR1 SGHAT and CDR2 FQNNGV come from the germline V gene. The CDR3 length is 13 residues. CDR3 nucleotide sequence: TGTGCCAGCAGCTACGACAGGGTGAGTGAGCAGTTCTTC. Translated, it gives CASSYDRVSEQFF.

The rearrangement uses TRBV27 and TRBJ2-3; D possibly corresponds to TRBD1 (5 bases). The germline gives CDR1 MNHEY, CDR2 SMNVEV (reference sequence). Deletions cut 2 bases from V and 6 bases from J, with 9 bases between. The CDR3 length is 13 residues. The CDR3 nucleotides are TGTGCCAGCAGTTTACAGGGTCCTGATACGCAGTATTTT. It encodes CASSLQGPDTQYF.

The V call is TRBV3-1 (or the pseudogene TRBV3-2), the J call TRBJ2-3; TRBD2 aligns across 11 bases. This CDR3 contains 16 residues. Unmatched junction bases numbered 2, after V lost 2 bases and J lost 1 base. The germline gives CDR1 LGHDT, CDR2 YNNKEL (reference sequence). The CDR3 nucleotides are TGTGCCAGCAGCCAACCGGGACTAGCGGGCACAGATACGCAGTATTTT. This translates into CASSQPGLAGTDTQYF.

The chain recombines TRBV23-1 with TRBJ1-1; D not resolved. TRBV23-1 is recorded as an ORF, its role being uncertain. This CDR3 comprises 13 residues. V lost 10 bases, J lost 1 base, and 13 bases lay in between. In nucleotides, the CDR3 is TGCGCCACTACAAGGAGAGGGAACACTGAAGCTTTCTTT. Translation gives CATTRRGNTEAFF.

This clone was recorded a few times. The chain joins TRBV12-3 or TRBV12-4 to TRBJ1-2, with D possibly TRBD1 on 5 matching bases. The V gene lost 5 bases and the J gene lost 8 bases, with 15 bases spanning the gap. The CDR3 loop spans 13 amino acids. The CDR3 DNA reads as TGTGCCAGCAGTCCCACAGGCGGGAGAGGCTACACCTTC. It yields the protein CASSPTGGRGYTF.

This clone was counted a single time. The rearrangement links TRBV6-2 or TRBV6-3 to TRBJ1-1; tentative D call: TRBD1 (5 bases). This CDR3 spans 13 amino acids. Trimming cost V 2 bases and J 11 bases, with 15 bases left between them. Germline V gene data show CDR1 as MNHEY and CDR2 as SVGEGT. The CDR3 DNA reads as TGTGCCAGCAGTTACGAGGAGGGGAAAGGGGCTTTCTTT. Encoded protein: CASSYEEGKGAFF.

The chain employs TRBV7-8 and TRBJ1-1, with a tentative D call TRBD1 (5 bases). V shed 7 bases and J shed 1 base, with 13 bases lying between them. Germline CDR1 SGHVS, CDR2 FQNEAQ. The CDR3 spans 14 residues. The CDR3 DNA reads TGTGCCAGCATCGGGCCTACAGGGAACACTGAAGCTTTCTTT. This translates into CASIGPTGNTEAFF.

The chain recombines TRBV7-9 with TRBJ1-6; D gene uncertain. V was cut by 5 bases and J by 0 bases, with 5 bases left in between. Germline lookup yields CDR1 SEHNR and CDR2 FQNEAQ (reference sequence). The CDR3 length is 14 residues. The CDR3 protein is CASSINSYNSPLHF. The CDR3 DNA follows: TGTGCCAGCAGCATTAACTCCTATAATTCACCCCTCCACTTT. Complete variable domain (other parts from reference TRBV7-9 and TRBJ1-6): DTGVSQNPRHKITKRGQNVTFRCDPISEHNRLYWYRQTLGQGPEFLTYFQNEAQLEKSRLLSDRFSAERPKGSFSTLEIQRTEQGDSAMYLCASSINSYNSPLHFGNGTRLTVT.

The genes are TRBV30 and TRBJ2-7; 12 bases map to TRBD1. The ends lost 5 bases at V and 9 bases at J; junction bases unmatched: 11. The germline gives CDR1 GTSNPN, CDR2 SVGIG (reference sequence). This CDR3 is 14 amino acids long. DNA for the CDR3: TGTGCCTGGCGAAAGGGACAGGGGGCGCAGGTGCAGTACTTC. Residues: CAWRKGQGAQVQYF.

This clone was recorded once. This rearrangement joins TRBV5-1 to TRBJ1-1; 11 nucleotides match TRBD1. The V gene end was trimmed by 0 bases and the J gene end by 5 bases; junction bases not matched to a gene: 3. The CDR3 runs 15 residues. The germline V gene encodes CDR1 SGHRS and CDR2 YFSETQ. The CDR3, as DNA: TGCGCCAGCAGCTTGGTGGGACAGGGGGTGACTGAAGCTTTCTTT. Its protein is CASSLVGQGVTEAFF.

The V and J genes are TRBV27 and TRBJ1-2; TRBD1 matches 7 bases. The CDR3 consists of 13 residues. After removal of 8 bases from V and 6 bases from J, the junction contained 9 bases not matched to a gene. Looked up from germline, CDR1 is MNHEY and CDR2 is SMNVEV (reference sequence). CDR3 region: CASGHTGVHGYTF. Written as DNA, the CDR3 is TGTGCCAGCGGACATACAGGGGTACATGGCTACACCTTC.

The CDR3 protein is CASRRTGRRTEAFF. DNA of the CDR3: TGTGCCAGCAGAAGGACAGGGCGGAGAACTGAAGCTTTCTTT. The V and J genes are TRBV5-6 and TRBJ1-1; 8 bases align to TRBD1. The germline CDR1 and CDR2 sequences are SGHDT and YYEEEE. There are 14 residues in the CDR3. J was trimmed by 5 bases and V by 5 bases; bases with no gene match: 8.

This clone came up once. The chain has TRBV15 and TRBJ1-1; the D gene is possibly TRBD1 (5 bases). Trimming removed 6 bases at V and 5 bases at J, with 16 bases between. This CDR3 region has 14 residues. CDR1 is LNHNV and CDR2 is YYDKDF in the germline V gene (reference sequence). CDR3 sequence: CATSTAQGWTEAFF. CDR3 DNA sequence: TGTGCCACCAGTACAGCGCAGGGATGGACTGAAGCTTTCTTT. Using reference TRBV15 and TRBJ1-1 for the parts outside the CDR3, the full variable domain is DAMVIQNPRYQVTQFGKPVTLSCSQTLNHNVMYWYQQKSSQAPKLLFHYYDKDFNNEADTPDNFQSRRPNTSFCFLDIRSPGLGDTAMYLCATSTAQGWTEAFFGQGTRLTVV.